This T cell receptor beta chain was profiled in a study of blood T cell repertoires in COVID-19. Study background: Both acute and convalescent COVID-19 samples were obtained from the United States, Italy and Spain. PBMCs, B-cell-depleted T cells, or T cells were the source of the cDNA or gDNA that made up the material.

Original methodology: Estimates of nucleated cell counts were drawn from the amplification of reference gene primers. Generated by immunoSEQ multiplex PCR, the TCRdb table keeps only in-frame clones and is missing some. The D gene and trimming were derived from the DNA, and the V and J assignments and clone size from that table. Of 190,000 or so clones listed, approximately 80% are singletons. Source material: peripheral blood. This receptor was identified in a human donor with acute or convalescent COVID-19. The donor label of this sample is uncertain.

CDR3 sequence (DNA): TGCGCCAGCAGCCAATACCGGGACAGGGTCCCTCAGCCCCAGCATTTT. Translation gives CASSQYRDRVPQPQHF. J is TRBJ1-5 and V is TRBV4-1, with 9 bases that match TRBD1. Germline V gene data show CDR1 as MGHRA and CDR2 as YSYEKL. Trimming took 2 bases from V and 6 from J; bases not matched to a gene: 8. The CDR3 consists of 16 residues.